These T cell receptor beta chains were read from a single sample in a study of technical replicates of blood from a few donors. The assay was immunoSEQ multiplex PCR, and TCRdb's table has in-frame clones only and misses some. The table includes over 60,000 clones, roughly 93% detected once. Sequencing was carried out using T cells isolated from PBMCs. These receptors were collected from a human donor in good health. CDR3s include the opening cysteine and the closing phenylalanine or tryptophan. Fields, in order: V gene, D gene, J gene, clone size, CDR3 protein, CDR3 DNA. A D gene is named only where the DNA matches it firmly. Rows may omit the clone size; those that give it use once, few, many or a size class.

TRBV2	-	TRBJ1-1	once	CASSQGVLEAFF	TGTGCCAGCAGTCAGGGTGTATTGGAAGCTTTCTTT
TRBV27	TRBD1	TRBJ2-6	-	CASSSTGYFNSGANVLTF	TGTGCCAGCAGTTCGACAGGGTACTTTAACTCTGGGGCCAACGTCCTGACTTTC
TRBV18	TRBD1	TRBJ1-1	-	CASSLRGDTNTEAFF	TGTGCCAGCTCACTCAGGGGGGACACGAACACTGAAGCTTTCTTT
TRBV29-1	-	TRBJ1-2	-	CSVESHAGLRGYTF	TGCAGCGTTGAAAGCCACGCGGGGTTGCGTGGCTACACCTTC
TRBV14	TRBD1	TRBJ1-2	-	CASSHQGAPLDGYTF	TGTGCCAGCAGCCATCAGGGGGCTCCCCTAGATGGCTACACCTTC
TRBV9	-	TRBJ1-3	once	CASSALGHVSSGNTIYF	TGTGCCAGCAGCGCCTTGGGACACGTGAGCTCTGGAAACACCATATATTTT
TRBV2	TRBD1	TRBJ1-5	-	CASRVDRGLGNQPQHF	TGTGCCAGCAGGGTCGACAGGGGCCTGGGCAATCAGCCCCAGCATTTT
TRBV10-3	-	TRBJ1-1	-	CAISLFQGQNTEAFF	TGTGCCATCAGCCTTTTCCAGGGTCAGAACACTGAAGCTTTCTTT
TRBV7-6	-	TRBJ2-3	-	CASSLHRGSTDTQYF	TGTGCCAGCAGCTTACACCGGGGTAGCACAGATACGCAGTATTTT
TRBV28	TRBD1	TRBJ2-2	-	CASARDSNTGELFF	TGTGCCAGCGCAAGGGACAGCAACACCGGGGAGCTGTTTTTT
TRBV6-6	TRBD1	TRBJ2-1	-	CASSYLTGTYNEQFF	TGTGCCAGCAGTTACCTGACAGGGACCTACAATGAGCAGTTCTTC
TRBV5-4	-	TRBJ1-4	-	CASSLSATNEKLFF	TGTGCCAGCAGCCTTAGTGCAACTAATGAAAAACTGTTTTTT
TRBV6-1	TRBD1	TRBJ2-7	-	CASSFTGTGNYEQYF	TGTGCCAGCAGTTTCACAGGGACAGGGAACTACGAGCAGTACTTC
TRBV9	-	TRBJ1-2	once	CASSVQGTHGYTF	TGTGCCAGCAGCGTACAGGGGACCCATGGCTACACCTTC
TRBV28	TRBD1	TRBJ1-1	-	CASSSGQGNTEAFF	TGTGCCAGCAGTTCCGGACAGGGGAACACTGAAGCTTTCTTT
TRBV6-5	-	TRBJ2-5	-	CASSTQRFRETQYF	TGTGCCAGCAGTACCCAGCGGTTTAGAGAGACCCAGTACTTC
TRBV15	-	TRBJ1-1	-	CATKNGITGPTEAFF	TGTGCCACCAAAAACGGGATTACAGGGCCCACTGAAGCTTTCTTT
TRBV6-1	TRBD2	TRBJ2-3	-	CASSEFPPLAGADTQYF	TGTGCCAGCAGTGAATTTCCCCCCCTAGCGGGAGCAGATACGCAGTATTTT
TRBV10-3	TRBD1	TRBJ2-3	-	CAISGTGDSTDTQYF	TGTGCCATCAGCGGGACAGGGGATTCCACAGATACGCAGTATTTT
TRBV7-2	TRBD2	TRBJ2-7	once	CASSPGGLAPEQYF	TGTGCCAGCAGCCCAGGGGGACTAGCGCCCGAGCAGTACTTC
TRBV7-2	TRBD2	TRBJ2-5	-	CASSPSASGRQETQYF	TGTGCCAGCAGCCCGAGTGCTAGCGGGCGCCAAGAGACCCAGTACTTC
TRBV27	-	TRBJ2-5	-	CASSLSQGSYQETQYF	TGTGCCAGCAGTTTATCCCAGGGGTCGTACCAAGAGACCCAGTACTTC
TRBV10-3	-	TRBJ2-3	-	CAISDRLPSSTDTQYF	TGTGCCATCAGTGACCGACTGCCGTCCAGCACAGATACGCAGTATTTT
TRBV11-3	TRBD1	TRBJ2-7	-	CASSLEGTSTGQVKSYEQYF	TGTGCCAGCAGCTTAGAGGGTACGTCTACGGGACAGGTTAAGTCCTACGAGCAGTACTTC
TRBV19	-	TRBJ2-7	-	CASSLSTTGLYEQYF	TGTGCCAGTAGTCTTTCGACCACGGGTCTCTACGAGCAGTACTTC
TRBV5-1	-	TRBJ1-6	-	CASSLPGSREDSYNSPLHF	TGCGCCAGCAGCCTCCCGGGGTCCCGCGAAGACTCCTATAATTCACCCCTCCACTTT
TRBV25-1	TRBD1	TRBJ1-2	once	CASSVTGTGAGYTF	TGTGCCAGCAGTGTAACCGGGACAGGGGCCGGCTACACCTTC
TRBV7-8	TRBD1	TRBJ2-7	-	CASSFSGTGGSEEQYF	TGTGCCAGCAGCTTTTCCGGGACAGGGGGCTCGGAGGAGCAGTACTTC
TRBV10-3	-	TRBJ1-5	-	CATAGTTFSNQPQHF	TGTGCCACCGCAGGGACAACTTTCAGCAATCAGCCCCAGCATTTT
TRBV5-1	TRBD2	TRBJ2-7	-	CASSLGTSGSYEQYF	TGCGCCAGCAGCTTGGGGACTAGCGGGAGCTACGAGCAGTACTTC
TRBV29-1	TRBD2	TRBJ2-7	-	CSVGGGRGGSSYEQYF	TGCAGCGTCGGTGGCGGGAGGGGGGGCAGCTCCTACGAGCAGTACTTC
TRBV4-1	-	TRBJ1-4	-	CASSQFQGSYEKLFF	TGCGCCAGCAGCCAATTCCAGGGGTCTTATGAAAAACTGTTTTTT
TRBV4-1	-	TRBJ1-5	-	CASSQVRGSNQPQHF	TGCGCCAGCAGCCAAGTCAGGGGTAGCAATCAGCCCCAGCATTTT
TRBV28	-	TRBJ2-7	-	CASSPRTGWEQYF	TGTGCCAGCAGCCCTCGTACAGGGTGGGAGCAGTACTTC
TRBV25-1	-	TRBJ2-2	-	CASSGGVGRGTGELFF	TGTGCCAGCAGTGGGGGGGTAGGGAGAGGCACCGGGGAGCTGTTTTTT
TRBV30	-	TRBJ2-7	once	CAWNLREEEQYF	TGTGCCTGGAACCTCAGGGAGGAAGAGCAGTACTTC
TRBV30	-	TRBJ1-1	few	CAVDLFSGTEAFF	TGTGCCGTGGATTTGTTTTCGGGGACTGAAGCTTTCTTT
TRBV7-8	-	TRBJ1-1	-	CASSSPITLGPGNTEAFF	TGTGCCAGCAGCTCCCCAATAACATTGGGGCCCGGTAACACTGAAGCTTTCTTT
TRBV6-1	-	TRBJ2-1	-	CASSESPGLSLYEQFF	TGTGCCAGCAGTGAAAGCCCGGGACTTAGTCTCTATGAGCAGTTCTTC
TRBV4-1	TRBD2	TRBJ2-4	-	CASSSIGRNIQYF	TGCGCCAGCAGCTCTATCGGGAGGAACATTCAGTACTTC
TRBV6-6	TRBD2	TRBJ2-5	-	CASSSSGGAQETQYF	TGTGCCAGCAGTTCTAGCGGGGGCGCTCAAGAGACCCAGTACTTC
TRBV5-1	-	TRBJ2-7	-	CASSLSHGGDYEQYF	TGCGCCAGCAGCTTGTCGCACGGCGGGGATTACGAGCAGTACTTC
TRBV25-1	TRBD2	TRBJ2-1	-	CASSVGTSGNEQFF	TGTGCCAGCAGTGTTGGGACTAGCGGCAATGAGCAGTTCTTC
TRBV11-2	-	TRBJ1-2	-	CASTASAQGRVKYGYTF	TGTGCCAGCACCGCTTCAGCCCAGGGTCGGGTCAAATATGGCTACACCTTC
TRBV19	TRBD1	TRBJ1-5	-	CASSVTGGADQPQHF	TGTGCCAGTAGTGTTACAGGGGGCGCGGACCAGCCCCAGCATTTT
TRBV2	-	TRBJ1-5	-	CASSEREPRDQPQHF	TGTGCCAGCAGTGAAAGGGAACCGAGGGATCAGCCCCAGCATTTT
TRBV9	-	TRBJ1-3	-	CASSFDTTTGNTIYF	TGTGCCAGCAGCTTCGACACGACCACGGGAAACACCATATATTTT
TRBV4-1	TRBD2	TRBJ2-2	-	CASSQTSSGTIGELFF	TGCGCCAGCAGCCAAACTTCTAGCGGGACAATCGGGGAGCTGTTTTTT
TRBV7-6	TRBD2	TRBJ2-7	once	CASSLDPGRGYEQYF	TGTGCCAGCAGCTTAGACCCAGGGAGGGGTTACGAGCAGTACTTC
TRBV28	TRBD1	TRBJ1-2	-	CASRLTGGLYGYTF	TGTGCCAGCAGACTGACAGGGGGCCTTTATGGCTACACCTTC
TRBV5-4	-	TRBJ1-4	-	CASSLGGGHVDEKLFF	TGTGCCAGCAGCTTGGGTGGGGGACACGTCGATGAAAAACTGTTTTTT
TRBV5-8	TRBD2	TRBJ2-1	-	CASSLYTSGRGQFF	TGTGCCAGCAGCTTGTACACTAGCGGGAGGGGGCAGTTCTTC
TRBV10-1	TRBD1	TRBJ2-7	once	CASSENPGGIYEQYF	TGCGCCAGCAGTGAGAATCCAGGGGGCATCTACGAGCAGTACTTC
TRBV6-1	TRBD1	TRBJ1-5	-	CASSKTGHNQPQHF	TGTGCCAGCAGTAAGACAGGGCATAATCAGCCCCAGCATTTT
TRBV4-1	-	TRBJ1-1	-	CASSAYRQRKPEAFF	TGCGCCAGCAGCGCGTACCGACAGCGTAAGCCTGAAGCTTTCTTT